Included here is one T cell receptor beta chain sequence, with context. These data belong to a study of OX40 agonist ivuxolimab in advanced cancers. Sequenced by immunoSEQ multiplex PCR; TCRdb stores in-frame clones only, minus some. This sample has around 70,000 clones; under 85% occur once, and the top ten carry roughly 2.3%. The sequences come from CD4+ or CD8+ T cells sorted from blood, collected in a trial of the OX40 agonist ivuxolimab. The origin of this receptor is an adult with an advanced solid tumor such as melanoma, head and neck, liver or kidney cancer.

DNA for the CDR3: TGTGCCAGCAGTGGGACAGGGAGGGGTTCACCCCTCCACTTT. It is translated as CASSGTGRGSPLHF. The chain combines TRBV25-1 with TRBJ1-6; 8 bases align to TRBD1. The CDR3 is made up of 14 amino acids. Looked up from germline, CDR1 is MGHDK and CDR2 is SYGVNS. Trimming took 4 bases from V and 9 from J; bases not matched to a gene: 5.